Listed here are 26 T cell receptor beta chains from one sample, sequenced in a study of identical twins. Using its own MiXCR run on the 5' RACE reads, TCRdb lists one record per CDR3 protein. Here the sample spans 450,000 or so distinct CDR3 sequences, approximately 17% being singletons. The sample was naive T cells sorted from blood. These receptors all come from a man between 45 and 60 years old in good health.

This clonotype was picked up one time. The V gene is TRBV7-2, the J gene TRBJ1-2, with TRBD1 matching 9 bases. V lost 4 bases to trimming and J lost 3 bases; unmatched junction nucleotides: 9. The CDR3 has 16 residues. Germline CDR1 and CDR2: SGHTA and FQGNSA. The CDR3 DNA reads as TGTGCCAGCAGCTCGGCGCGGGACAGGGTCGACTATGGCTACACCTTC. Translating it yields CASSSARDRVDYGYTF.

This clonotype was seen ten or more times. CDR3 sequence: CSAENRALSSYNEQFF. CDR3 sequence (DNA): TGCAGTGCTGAAAACCGGGCACTAAGCTCCTACAATGAGCAGTTCTTC. The chain recombines TRBV20-1 with TRBJ2-1; D unresolved. The CDR3 covers 16 residues. The germline V gene encodes CDR1 DFQATT and CDR2 SNEGSKA (reference sequence). Between the trimmed V and J ends, which lost 5 bases and 0 bases, there was a span of 17 bases.

This clonotype was seen a handful of times. V usage is TRBV5-5 and J usage is TRBJ2-7; the D is unclear. Germline V CDR1 and CDR2: SGHKS, YYEKEE (reference sequence). The CDR3 is made up of 14 amino acids. V lost 4 bases, J lost 0 bases, and 11 bases lay in between. CDR3 nucleotide sequence: TGTGCCAGCAGCACCGCACCGCACTCCTACGAGCAGTACTTC. It yields the protein CASSTAPHSYEQYF.

There are a few counts of this clonotype. The gene calls are TRBV10-3 and TRBJ1-1; D unclear. CDR1 is ENHRY, CDR2 SYGVKD, per germline. Trimming took 4 bases from V and 2 from J, leaving 8 bases between them. The CDR3 is made up of 13 amino acids. The DNA of the CDR3 is TGTGCCATCAGTGTAGATCCTAACACTGAAGCTTTCTTT. Translating it yields CAISVDPNTEAFF.

V is TRBV20-1 and J is TRBJ1-6, with D possibly TRBD1 on 5 matching bases. Germline lookup yields CDR1 DFQATT and CDR2 SNEGSKA (reference sequence). Trimming took off 3 bases at V and 7 bases at J, with 16 bases between the two ends. The CDR3 loop spans 15 amino acids. The CDR3 spells CSARGGTGGNSPLHF. DNA for the CDR3: TGCAGTGCTAGGGGGGGGACCGGAGGCAATTCACCCCTCCACTTT.

V gene TRBV5-1 combines with J gene TRBJ2-1; maybe TRBD2 (6 bases). Germline V gives CDR1 SGHRS, CDR2 YFSETQ. V was shortened by 1 base and J by 9 bases, with 17 bases between the two germline ends. This CDR3 region has 15 residues. The CDR3 loop reads CASSLNFLAAGEQFF. DNA of the CDR3: TGCGCCAGCAGCTTGAATTTCCTAGCAGCGGGTGAGCAGTTCTTC.

This clonotype was found a few times. The chain is built from TRBV30 and TRBJ2-7, with 9 bases aligning to TRBD1. The CDR3 has 17 residues. The junction had 9 bases not matched to a gene; V was cut back by 0 bases and J by 0 bases. Germline V gene data show CDR1 as GTSNPN and CDR2 as SVGIG (reference sequence). In DNA, the CDR3 is TGTGCCTGGAGTGTCGGGACAGGGACAACTCTCTCCTACGAGCAGTACTTC. It encodes CAWSVGTGTTLSYEQYF. The complete variable domain, with remaining parts taken from reference TRBV30 and TRBJ2-7, reads SQTIHQWPATLVQPVGSPLSLECTVEGTSNPNLYWYRQAAGRGLQLLFYSVGIGQISSEVPQNLSASRPQDRQFILSSKKLLLSDSGFYLCAWSVGTGTTLSYEQYFGPGTRLTVT.

This clonotype was seen ten or more times. This chain joins TRBV18 and TRBJ2-7; 7 bases are shared with TRBD1. The J segment lost 2 bases and the V segment lost 1 base, leaving 2 bases of the junction unmatched. Per the germline V gene, CDR1 is KGHSH and CDR2 is LQKENI. The CDR3 loop spans 14 amino acids. DNA for the CDR3: TGTGCCAGCTCACCACAGGGGGCCGCCTACGAGCAGTACTTC. As protein: CASSPQGAAYEQYF.

The V call is TRBV30, the J call TRBJ2-4, with no clear D. Germline V gene sequence: CDR1 GTSNPN, CDR2 SVGIG (reference sequence). Trimming stripped 3 bases from V and 4 bases from J, with 13 bases between. The CDR3 runs to 14 residues. This chain's CDR3 is CAWSSGVGKNIQYF. DNA of the CDR3: TGTGCCTGGAGCTCAGGTGTGGGGAAAAACATTCAGTACTTC. Using reference TRBV30 and TRBJ2-4 for the parts outside the CDR3, the full variable domain is SQTIHQWPATLVQPVGSPLSLECTVEGTSNPNLYWYRQAAGRGLQLLFYSVGIGQISSEVPQNLSASRPQDRQFILSSKKLLLSDSGFYLCAWSSGVGKNIQYFGAGTRLSVL.

CDR3: CASSVRVSYGYTF. CDR3 nucleotide sequence: TGTGCCAGCAGCGTAAGGGTGTCCTATGGCTACACCTTC. This chain connects TRBV7-8 to TRBJ1-2, with no clear D. CDR1 is SGHVS, CDR2 FQNEAQ, per germline. The CDR3 runs to 13 residues. With 5 bases removed from V and 4 bases from J, the gap between germline ends came to 11 bases. The full variable domain, its missing parts supplied by reference TRBV7-8 and TRBJ1-2, is GAGVSQSPRYKVAKRGQDVALRCDPISGHVSLFWYQQALGQGPEFLTYFQNEAQLDKSGLPSDRFFAERPEGSVSTLKIQRTQQEDSAVYLCASSVRVSYGYTFGSGTRLTVV.

V is TRBV10-3 and J is TRBJ2-7; D assignment may be TRBD1 or TRBD2 (5 bases each). CDR1 and CDR2 from the germline V gene are ENHRY and SYGVKD. V lost 6 bases and J 4 bases, leaving 16 bases between the germline ends. This CDR3 is built from 14 residues. CDR3: CAISLRDAVYEQYF. In DNA form, the CDR3 reads TGTGCCATCAGCCTCAGGGACGCGGTTTACGAGCAGTACTTC.

The genes are TRBV7-9 and TRBJ1-5; D unclear. CDR1 and CDR2 from the germline V gene are SEHNR and FQNEAQ (reference sequence). This CDR3 is 15 amino acids long. V was trimmed by 5 bases and J by 2 bases, leaving 13 bases between them. CDR3 sequence (DNA): TGTGCCAGCAGCCGGCGGGGAGATGGCAATCAGCCCCAGCATTTT. Translating gives CASSRRGDGNQPQHF.

This chain connects TRBV3-1 to TRBJ2-7; 9 nucleotides line up with TRBD2. This CDR3 contains 15 residues. Germline V gene sequence: CDR1 LGHDT, CDR2 YNNKEL (reference sequence). Trimming cost V 1 base and J 6 bases; bases outside gene matches: 7. The CDR3 region is CASSQGGGGLVEQYF. CDR3 coding DNA: TGTGCCAGCAGCCAAGGCGGGGGGGGGCTAGTCGAGCAGTACTTC.

This clonotype was counted at least ten times. The gene calls are TRBV4-2 and TRBJ2-7; a possible D gene is TRBD2 (6 bases). The CDR3 covers 15 residues. The ends were cut back, 4 bases at V and 6 bases at J, with 19 bases in the middle. From germline, CDR1 is LGHNA and CDR2 YNFKEQ. In nucleotides, the CDR3 is TGTGCCAGCAGCCGCCTTACTAGCCGTCCCCTCGAGCAGTACTTC. Its translation: CASSRLTSRPLEQYF.

This clonotype came up many times. The V and J genes are TRBV5-1 and TRBJ2-5, with 7 bases that match TRBD2. V lost 3 bases to trimming and J lost 4 bases; unmatched junction nucleotides: 9. The CDR3 has 15 amino acids. CDR1 SGHRS and CDR2 YFSETQ come from the germline V gene. In DNA, the CDR3 is TGCGCCAGCAGCTGGGGGGGGACCGCGGGAGAGACCCAGTACTTC. Its protein is CASSWGGTAGETQYF.

Many counts were recorded for this clonotype. J is TRBJ2-1 and V is TRBV20-1; D not certain. V lost 0 bases and J 8 bases, leaving 8 bases between the germline ends. The CDR3 contains 12 residues. Germline loops: CDR1 DFQATT, CDR2 SNEGSKA (reference sequence). The CDR3 DNA reads as TGCAGTGCTAGAGATCTGTCGGATGAGCAGTTCTTC. As protein: CSARDLSDEQFF.

This clonotype was seen only a few times. The chain combines TRBV20-1 with TRBJ2-5; 9 bases line up with TRBD2. V lost 7 bases and J lost 5; bases outside the gene matches: 8. This CDR3 is 13 amino acids long. Germline values: CDR1 DFQATT, CDR2 SNEGSKA (reference sequence). CDR3 loop: CSVPGTSMETQYF. The DNA for the CDR3 is TGCAGTGTCCCCGGGACTAGCATGGAGACCCAGTACTTC.

This clonotype was counted ten times or more. V is TRBV12-3 or TRBV12-4 and J is TRBJ2-7; the D gene is possibly TRBD2 (6 bases). V lost 7 bases to trimming and J lost 0 bases, with 16 bases between them. This CDR3 has 15 residues. The CDR3, as DNA: TGTGCCAGCAAGGAGGGAGGCAGCAGCTCCTACGAGCAGTACTTC. Translation gives CASKEGGSSSYEQYF.

The chain has TRBV6-1 and TRBJ2-3, with D perhaps TRBD2 (6 bases). The CDR3 is made up of 15 amino acids. V shed 0 bases and J shed 6 bases, with 13 bases lying between them. The germline gives CDR1 MNHNS, CDR2 SASEGT. The CDR3 nucleotides read TGTGCCAGCAGTGAAGCTGACGGGGGTTTCGATACGCAGTATTTT. Translating gives CASSEADGGFDTQYF.

This rearrangement joins TRBV4-1 to TRBJ1-3, with 7 bases aligning to TRBD1. Germline lookup yields CDR1 MGHRA and CDR2 YSYEKL. The CDR3 consists of 17 residues. V trimming: 5 bases; J trimming: 3 bases; junction bases outside the gene matches: 13. CDR3 sequence: CASSRSTGELLGNTIYF. In DNA, the CDR3 is TGCGCCAGCAGCAGAAGCACAGGGGAGCTCCTTGGAAACACCATATATTTT.

This clonotype was seen ten or more times. The V gene is TRBV21-1, the J gene TRBJ2-1; the DNA was not compared with TRBD2, the D call given in the table. TRBV21-1 is tagged as a pseudogene. This CDR3 comprises 17 residues. The CDR3 here is CASSKVVSGRARGEQFF. The CDR3 DNA reads as TGTGCCAGCAGCAAAGTGGTTAGCGGGAGGGCCCGGGGTGAGCAGTTCTTC.

The chain carries TRBV7-9 and TRBJ2-1; TRBD2 matches at 11 bases. With 8 bases clipped from V and 2 bases from J, the junction kept 2 bases outside the gene matches. The CDR3 length is 14 residues. CDR1 is SEHNR, CDR2 FQNEAQ, per germline (reference sequence). The CDR3 DNA sequence: TGTGCCAGCCCGGGACTAGCGGCCTACAATGAGCAGTTCTTC. Its translation is CASPGLAAYNEQFF.

This clonotype was seen ten or more times. The chain links TRBV4-3 to TRBJ2-7, with a weak D call TRBD1 (5 bases). The CDR3 extends over 17 amino acids. Germline-derived CDR1 and CDR2 are LGHNA and YSLEER. V was clipped by 0 bases and J by 5 bases, with 20 bases between them. The CDR3: CASSQDTPSRAGNEQYF. The CDR3, as DNA: TGCGCCAGCAGCCAAGATACCCCCAGCAGGGCTGGCAACGAGCAGTACTTC.

In this sample, this clonotype turned up a few times. The chain joins TRBV29-1 to TRBJ2-1, with D perhaps TRBD1 (5 bases). The CDR3 contains 13 residues. Per germline, CDR1 SQVTM and CDR2 ANQGSEA. V was trimmed by 5 bases and J by 8 bases, leaving 16 bases between them. CDR3 nucleotides: TGCAGCGTTACCGGACGGACCAGGGATGAGCAGTTCTTC. Encoded protein: CSVTGRTRDEQFF.

This chain links TRBV5-8 with TRBJ2-5, with a weak D call TRBD1 (5 bases). The CDR3 is made up of 12 amino acids. CDR1 and CDR2 from the germline V gene are SGHTS and YDEGEE. The V end was cut by 4 bases, the J end by 5 bases, with 9 bases between. This CDR3 is CASSQGLETQYF. The CDR3 DNA reads as TGTGCCAGCAGCCAGGGATTGGAGACCCAGTACTTC. Complete variable domain (other parts from reference TRBV5-8 and TRBJ2-5): EAGVTQSPTHLIKTRGQQATLRCSPISGHTSVYWYQQALGLGLQFLLWYDEGEERNRGNFPPRFSGRQFPNYSSELNVNALELEDSALYLCASSQGLETQYFGPGTRLLVL.

This clonotype came up a few times. The J gene is TRBJ1-2, the V gene TRBV7-9; TRBD1 aligns across 7 bases. The CDR3 is 13 amino acids. After removal of 6 bases from V and 6 bases from J, the junction contained 7 bases not matched to a gene. The germline gives CDR1 SEHNR, CDR2 FQNEAQ (reference sequence). The CDR3 loop reads CASSDRVWDGYTF. The CDR3 DNA is TGTGCCAGCAGTGACAGGGTCTGGGATGGCTACACCTTC.